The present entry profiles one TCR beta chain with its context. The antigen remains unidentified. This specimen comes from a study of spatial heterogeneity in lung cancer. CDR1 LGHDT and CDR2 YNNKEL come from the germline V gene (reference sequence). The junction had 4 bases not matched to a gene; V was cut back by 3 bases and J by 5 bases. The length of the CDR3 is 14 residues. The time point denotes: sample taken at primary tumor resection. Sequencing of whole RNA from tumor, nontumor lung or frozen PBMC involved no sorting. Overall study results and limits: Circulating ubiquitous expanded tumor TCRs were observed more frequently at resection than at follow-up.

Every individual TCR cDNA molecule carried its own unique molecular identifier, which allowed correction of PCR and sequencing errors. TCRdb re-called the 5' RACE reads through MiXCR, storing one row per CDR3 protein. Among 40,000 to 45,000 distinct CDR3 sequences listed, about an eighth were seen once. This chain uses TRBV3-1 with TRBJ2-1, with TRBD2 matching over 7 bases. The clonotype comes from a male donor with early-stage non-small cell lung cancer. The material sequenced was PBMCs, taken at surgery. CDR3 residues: CASSHAGEHNEQFF. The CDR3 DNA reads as TGTGCCAGCAGCCATGCGGGAGAGCACAATGAGCAGTTCTTC.